This TCR beta chain stems from a study of blood T cell repertoires in COVID-19. About the study: There were acute and convalescent COVID-19 samples, and they came from the United States, Italy and Spain.

Assay: immunoSEQ multiplex PCR; the TCRdb copy retains only in-frame clones and omits some. The sample has approximately 85,000 clones, less than 95% seen once. Trimming shortened V by 8 bases and J by 6 bases, and 7 bases separated the two germline ends. The CDR3 is made up of 11 amino acids. Germline V gene lookup returns CDR1 MGHRA and CDR2 YSYEKL. The sequence came from a woman between 45 and 60 years old in a cohort sampled during active COVID-19. The sample was peripheral blood. This chain connects TRBV4-1 to TRBJ2-2; the D gene is possibly TRBD2 (5 bases). In DNA form, the CDR3 reads TGCGCCAGCCAGGAGGCCGGGGAGCTGTTTTTT. Encoded protein: CASQEAGELFF.